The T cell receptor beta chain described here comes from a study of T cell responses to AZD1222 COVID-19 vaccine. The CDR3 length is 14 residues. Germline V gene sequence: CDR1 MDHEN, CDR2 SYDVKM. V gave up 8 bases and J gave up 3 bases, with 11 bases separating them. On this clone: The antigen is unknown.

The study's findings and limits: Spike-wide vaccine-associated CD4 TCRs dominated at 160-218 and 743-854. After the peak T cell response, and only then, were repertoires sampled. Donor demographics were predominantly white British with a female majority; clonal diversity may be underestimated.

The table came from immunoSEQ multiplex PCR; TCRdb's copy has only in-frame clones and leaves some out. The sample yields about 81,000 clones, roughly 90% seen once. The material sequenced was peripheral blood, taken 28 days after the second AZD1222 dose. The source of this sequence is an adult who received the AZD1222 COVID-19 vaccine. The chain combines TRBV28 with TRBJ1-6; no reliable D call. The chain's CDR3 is CASSPTLYNSPLHF. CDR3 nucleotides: TGTGCCAGCTCCCCGACACTCTATAATTCACCCCTCCACTTT. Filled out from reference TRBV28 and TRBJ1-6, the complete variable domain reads DVKVTQSSRYLVKRTGEKVFLECVQDMDHENMFWYRQDPGLGLRLIYFSYDVKMKEKGDIPEGYSVSREKKERFSLILESASTNQTSMYLCASSPTLYNSPLHFGNGTRLTVT.